This entry lists 32 T cell receptor beta chains sequenced from one sample in a study of T-cell memory formation after mild COVID-19. One entry per CDR3 protein results from TCRdb running MiXCR on the 5' RACE reads. The table shows hundreds of thousands of distinct CDR3 sequences, with around 28% occurring only once. Sequencing was carried out using PBMCs or a T cell subset sorted from them (not recorded which). The source is an adult woman who had mild COVID-19 (a few samples of this study predate the infection). Cell type and time point are not known.

This rearrangement joins TRBV20-1 to TRBJ2-5, with 9 nucleotides matching TRBD2. Germline CDR1 reads DFQATT; CDR2 reads SNEGSKA (reference sequence). V was clipped by 6 bases and J by 9 bases; unmatched bases: 11. CDR3 length equals 13 residues. The CDR3 nucleotides are TGCAGTGCCAGAACTAGCGGGCCCCAGCCCCAGTACTTC. Its protein is CSARTSGPQPQYF.

The gene calls are TRBV7-2 and TRBJ2-7, with D hard to call. V lost 6 bases to trimming and J lost 2 bases, with 17 bases between them. Germline V lookup: CDR1 SGHTA, CDR2 FQGNSA. This CDR3 contains 15 residues. Here the CDR3 DNA reads TGTGCCAGCAGTTCCACCATGGCGGACCCCTACGAGCAGTACTTC. Residues: CASSSTMADPYEQYF. The whole variable domain, filled in from reference TRBV7-2 and TRBJ2-7, reads GAGVSQSPSNKVTEKGKDVELRCDPISGHTALYWYRQSLGQGLEFLIYFQGNSAPDKSGLPSDRFSAERTGGSVSTLTIQRTQQEDSAVYLCASSSTMADPYEQYFGPGTRLTVT.

This clonotype came up a few times. The chain is built from TRBV24-1 and TRBJ2-3; no firm D call. This CDR3 spans 14 amino acids. The V gene lost 4 bases and the J gene lost 0 bases, with 7 bases spanning the gap. Germline CDR1 is KGHDR and CDR2 is SFDVKD. The CDR3 DNA is TGTGCCACCAGTGACCAGGAAAGCACAGATACGCAGTATTTT. This translates into CATSDQESTDTQYF.

The CDR3 sequence is CASSLTGTGEQYF. DNA of the CDR3: TGTGCCAGCAGTCTGACCGGGACAGGCGAGCAGTACTTC. The gene calls are TRBV6-6 and TRBJ2-7, with 8 bases that match TRBD1. J lost 6 bases, V lost 5 bases, and 6 bases had no gene match. The germline V gene has CDR1 MNHNY and CDR2 SVGAGI (reference sequence). CDR3 size: 13 residues.

This clonotype has just a few counts. The chain recombines TRBV9 with TRBJ2-1; maybe TRBD2 (6 bases). V lost 3 bases, J lost 4 bases, and 17 bases lay in between. The CDR3 covers 16 residues. Germline assignment: CDR1 SGDLS and CDR2 YYNGEE. For the CDR3, the DNA is TGTGCCAGCAGCGATTACAAGGCCGGGAGTTACAATGAGCAGTTCTTC. As protein: CASSDYKAGSYNEQFF.

The table lists this clonotype with a few counts. This chain connects TRBV20-1 to TRBJ2-3; tentatively, D is TRBD2 (5 bases). The CDR3 contains 14 residues. Trimming left V 3 bases short and J 2 bases short, with 12 bases between. Germline loops: CDR1 DFQATT, CDR2 SNEGSKA (reference sequence). The chain's CDR3 is CSASLRAITDTQYF. DNA of the CDR3: TGCAGTGCTAGCCTGCGGGCCATCACAGATACGCAGTATTTT.

V gene TRBV5-1 combines with J gene TRBJ2-7, with 8 bases aligning to TRBD1. The CDR3 is 15 residues long. Looked up from germline, CDR1 is SGHRS and CDR2 is YFSETQ. V lost 2 bases to trimming and J lost 0 bases; unmatched junction nucleotides: 4. The CDR3 here is CASSFGTGPSYEQYF. The DNA of the CDR3 is TGCGCCAGCAGCTTCGGGACAGGTCCCTCCTACGAGCAGTACTTC.

The chain has TRBV5-5 and TRBJ2-7, with 12 bases fitting TRBD1. The V gene's germline CDR1 is SGHKS and CDR2 YYEKEE (reference sequence). This CDR3 region has 15 residues. With 3 bases clipped from V and 7 bases from J, the junction kept 8 bases outside the gene matches. The CDR3 spells CASSSRDRGLQEQYF. The CDR3 nucleotides read TGTGCCAGCAGCTCCCGGGACAGGGGGCTTCAAGAGCAGTACTTC.

The CDR3: CSARGGAIGNEQFF. CDR3 nucleotides: TGCAGTGCTAGGGGTGGGGCCATAGGGAATGAGCAGTTCTTC. The V call is TRBV20-1, the J call TRBJ2-1; TRBD1 is a possible D gene (5 bases). The length of the CDR3 is 14 residues. The V gene lost 3 bases and the J gene lost 7 bases, with 16 bases spanning the gap. Germline CDR1 is DFQATT and CDR2 is SNEGSKA (reference sequence).

The chain combines TRBV20-1 with TRBJ2-7, with TRBD2 matching over 7 bases. With V trimmed by 5 bases and J by 0 bases, 7 bases remained unmatched. The germline CDR1 and CDR2 sequences are DFQATT and SNEGSKA (reference sequence). The CDR3 has 14 amino acids. The CDR3 DNA follows: TGCAGTGCTGTTACCGGGACTAACTCCTACGAGCAGTACTTC. Its translation: CSAVTGTNSYEQYF.

This clonotype showed up many times. The chain employs TRBV29-1 and TRBJ1-2; D is uncertain. This CDR3 has 11 amino acids. V was pared by 4 bases and J by 8 bases, with 11 bases between. CDR1 is SQVTM and CDR2 is ANQGSEA in the germline V gene. The CDR3: CSVVSGRGYTF. In DNA form, the CDR3 reads TGCAGCGTTGTTAGCGGTCGGGGCTACACCTTC.

This chain connects TRBV30 to TRBJ2-7; TRBD1 is a possible D gene (5 bases). Germline-derived CDR1 and CDR2 are GTSNPN and SVGIG (reference sequence). The CDR3 loop spans 14 amino acids. V was trimmed by 0 bases and J by 5 bases, leaving 14 bases between them. This CDR3 reads CAWSVKGVKDEQYF. CDR3 DNA: TGTGCCTGGAGTGTAAAAGGGGTCAAGGACGAGCAGTACTTC.

This clonotype was counted between two and nine times. The rearrangement links TRBV20-1 to TRBJ2-1; TRBD2 matches at 12 bases. Germline-derived CDR1 and CDR2 are DFQATT and SNEGSKA (reference sequence). The ends lost 1 base at V and 6 bases at J; junction bases unmatched: 13. The CDR3 spans 18 residues. The chain's CDR3 is CSARGSRLAGGLVNEQFF. CDR3 bases: TGCAGTGCTAGAGGTAGCCGGCTAGCGGGGGGGCTCGTCAATGAGCAGTTCTTC.

This sequence joins TRBV24-1 and TRBJ1-5, with TRBD1 as a possible D gene (6 bases). Between the trimmed V and J ends, which lost 3 bases and 6 bases, there was a span of 11 bases. CDR1 KGHDR and CDR2 SFDVKD come from the germline V gene. The CDR3 totals 14 residues. CDR3 region: CATSDNQGFQPQHF. CDR3 coding DNA: TGTGCCACCAGTGATAACCAGGGGTTTCAGCCCCAGCATTTT.

The genes are TRBV20-1 and TRBJ2-5; D is perhaps TRBD2 (6 bases). CDR3 size: 14 residues. Germline V lookup: CDR1 DFQATT, CDR2 SNEGSKA (reference sequence). The V end lost 3 bases, the J end lost 2 bases, and 13 bases lay between the germline ends. CDR3 region: CSASSQTRQETQYF. The CDR3 DNA sequence: TGCAGTGCTAGTTCTCAGACTAGACAAGAGACCCAGTACTTC.

The chain couples TRBV3-1 to TRBJ2-7; 8 nucleotides agree with TRBD2. Germline lookup yields CDR1 LGHDT and CDR2 YNNKEL (reference sequence). V gave up 4 bases and J gave up 2 bases; unmatched junction bases: 7. The CDR3 is 15 residues long. CDR3 in amino acids: CASSPGGAGAYEQYF. Here the CDR3 DNA reads TGTGCCAGCAGCCCCGGGGGAGCGGGGGCCTACGAGCAGTACTTC.

The chain is built from TRBV12-3 or TRBV12-4 and TRBJ2-5; 11 nucleotides agree with TRBD2. The CDR3 is made up of 17 amino acids. Trimming at V came to 2 bases and at J to 6 bases, leaving 11 bases not matched to a gene. The CDR3 DNA sequence: TGTGCCAGCAGTTTACGCGGTAGCGGGAGGGCGGAAAAGACCCAGTACTTC. Translating it yields CASSLRGSGRAEKTQYF.

This clonotype was counted between two and nine times. V usage is TRBV29-1 and J usage is TRBJ2-1; the D gene is possibly TRBD1 (6 bases). V lost 4 bases and J 4 bases, leaving 17 bases between the germline ends. The germline gives CDR1 SQVTM, CDR2 ANQGSEA. The CDR3 length is 15 residues. The CDR3: CSVGAGTLTYNEQFF. The CDR3 DNA reads TGCAGCGTTGGCGCCGGGACACTGACTTACAATGAGCAGTTCTTC.

This chain uses TRBV5-1 with TRBJ2-7, with 8 nucleotides matching TRBD2. Germline V gene data show CDR1 as SGHRS and CDR2 as YFSETQ. The CDR3 runs to 15 residues. The junction had 7 bases not matched to a gene; V was cut back by 2 bases and J by 3 bases. This CDR3 is CASSFLAGEHYEQYF. The CDR3 DNA reads TGCGCCAGCAGCTTCCTAGCGGGCGAGCACTACGAGCAGTACTTC.

This clonotype showed up many times. The chain is built from TRBV12-3 or TRBV12-4 and TRBJ2-5; possibly TRBD1 or TRBD2 for D (5 bases each). This CDR3 spans 16 amino acids. Between the trimmed V and J ends, which lost 6 bases and 3 bases, there was a span of 20 bases. CDR3 region: CASSLFPVGTKETQYF. CDR3 bases: TGTGCCAGCAGCCTCTTCCCTGTGGGGACCAAAGAGACCCAGTACTTC.

This clonotype was observed once. The chain uses TRBV15 and TRBJ2-7; D ambiguous. This CDR3 region has 15 residues. The ends were cut back, 5 bases at V and 2 bases at J, with 16 bases in the middle. The germline CDR1 and CDR2 sequences are LNHNV and YYDKDF (reference sequence). The CDR3 DNA sequence: TGTGCCACCAGCCTCAGTCCCCGGAACGCCTACGAGCAGTACTTC. It encodes CATSLSPRNAYEQYF.

The rearrangement joins TRBV15 to TRBJ2-1, with 10 bases that match TRBD2. Losses at the gene ends were 0 bases for V and 9 bases for J; bases not matched to a gene: 8. Germline CDR1 reads LNHNV; CDR2 reads YYDKDF (reference sequence). This CDR3 has 16 residues. CDR3 DNA sequence: TGTGCCACCAGCAGAGATAGCGGGGGGCCCAGAAGTGAGCAGTTCTTC. Its protein product is CATSRDSGGPRSEQFF.

This clonotype was found a few times. V usage is TRBV15 and J usage is TRBJ2-7; D is ambiguous. Germline V gene data show CDR1 as LNHNV and CDR2 as YYDKDF (reference sequence). V was pared by 4 bases and J by 4 bases, with 8 bases between. The CDR3 length is 12 residues. The CDR3 DNA follows: TGTGCCACCAGCAATGTGGGGTACGAGCAGTACTTC. Translation gives CATSNVGYEQYF.

Only a few counts were recorded for this clonotype. The chain is built from TRBV7-3 and TRBJ2-1, with D perhaps matching TRBD1 or TRBD2 (6 bases each). Trimming stripped 3 bases from V and 4 bases from J, with 16 bases between. The CDR3 is 16 amino acids. Germline lookup yields CDR1 SGHTA and CDR2 FQGTGA. CDR3 coding DNA: TGTGCCAGCAGCTTTTGGGGGGCCAATTCGTACAATGAGCAGTTCTTC. Protein: CASSFWGANSYNEQFF.

The chain employs TRBV12-3 or TRBV12-4 and TRBJ1-2; D may be TRBD1 (5 bases). V gave up 5 bases and J gave up 8 bases, with 15 bases separating them. The CDR3 spans 13 residues. Here the CDR3 DNA reads TGTGCCAGCAGTGCGGGACTATCAGGCGGCTACACCTTC. As protein: CASSAGLSGGYTF.

V and J are TRBV12-3 or TRBV12-4 and TRBJ1-3; no definite D call. Trimming shortened V by 5 bases and J by 2 bases, and 7 bases separated the two germline ends. The CDR3 loop spans 13 amino acids. CDR3 in amino acids: CASSLMPGNTIYF. CDR3 sequence (DNA): TGTGCCAGCAGTCTGATGCCTGGAAACACCATATATTTT.

The J gene is TRBJ2-7, the V gene TRBV3-1; the D is unclear. Trimming pared 0 bases from V and 3 bases from J, leaving 12 bases between. Germline V gene lookup returns CDR1 LGHDT and CDR2 YNNKEL (reference sequence). The CDR3 totals 15 residues. For the CDR3, the DNA is TGTGCCAGCAGCCAAGATCCGCAACAGAGCTACGAGCAGTACTTC. It translates to CASSQDPQQSYEQYF.

The chain has TRBV25-1 and TRBJ2-1, with TRBD2 identical over 8 bases. The CDR3 extends over 17 amino acids. In germline, CDR1 is MGHDK, CDR2 SYGVNS. V lost 6 bases to trimming and J lost 1 base; unmatched junction nucleotides: 11. This chain's CDR3 is CASSDSQGLGSYNEQFF. The CDR3 bases are TGTGCCAGCAGCGACTCCCAGGGACTAGGGTCCTACAATGAGCAGTTCTTC.

This clonotype was counted between two and nine times. V and J are TRBV24-1 and TRBJ1-1; TRBD1 agrees at 9 bases. V lost 3 bases and J lost 9; bases outside the gene matches: 7. The V gene's germline CDR1 is KGHDR and CDR2 SFDVKD. CDR3 length: 14 residues. CDR3 protein: CATSDQGTGFKAFF. The CDR3 nucleotides are TGTGCCACCAGTGATCAGGGGACAGGGTTCAAAGCTTTCTTT.

This chain connects TRBV7-6 to TRBJ2-5, with D perhaps being TRBD1 or TRBD2 (5 bases each). The CDR3 runs to 15 residues. Per germline, CDR1 SGHVS and CDR2 FNYEAQ. The germline V and J ends were trimmed by 1 base and 1 base, with 10 bases remaining between them. For the CDR3, the DNA is TGTGCCAGCAGCTTAGGTGGGGGACCCCAAGAGACCCAGTACTTC. This codes for CASSLGGGPQETQYF. The full variable domain, completed using reference TRBV7-6 and TRBJ2-5, is GAGVSQSPRYKVTKRGQDVALRCDPISGHVSLYWYRQALGQGPEFLTYFNYEAQQDKSGLPNDRFSAERPEGSISTLTIQRTEQRDSAMYRCASSLGGGPQETQYFGPGTRLLVL.

The chain recombines TRBV5-6 with TRBJ2-2; D is possibly TRBD1 (5 bases). The germline V and J ends were trimmed by 3 bases and 1 base, with 10 bases remaining between them. CDR3 length equals 15 residues. Germline CDR1 reads SGHDT; CDR2 reads YYEEEE. CDR3 nucleotides: TGTGCCAGCAGCTCACCTGGACAGAACACCGGGGAGCTGTTTTTT. It specifies CASSSPGQNTGELFF.

This chain connects TRBV20-1 to TRBJ2-7; D not resolved. The V gene's germline CDR1 is DFQATT and CDR2 SNEGSKA (reference sequence). Trimming removed 4 bases at V and 0 bases at J, with 13 bases between. The length of the CDR3 is 14 residues. CDR3 in amino acids: CSANVGARSYEQYF. CDR3 sequence (DNA): TGCAGTGCTAATGTCGGCGCGCGCTCCTACGAGCAGTACTTC.